This section outlines one T cell receptor (beta chain) sequence together with its context. Its specificity is unknown. This CDR3 contains 14 residues. In germline, CDR1 is SGHTA, CDR2 FQGNSA. Unmatched junction bases numbered 3, after V lost 2 bases and J lost 4 bases. The data were taken from a study of shared clonotypes between healthy human individuals. Overall study results and limits: Naive CD4 clonotype sharing across a few donors was 4.5% to 6%.

Terminally differentiated effector memory CD45RA+ cells were left out of the naive CD8 fraction, which was CD45RO-negative and positively selected for CCR7. The table came from immunoSEQ multiplex PCR; TCRdb's copy has only in-frame clones and leaves some out. Among about 2,200,000 clones, 85% to 95% were seen once, and the ten largest hold roughly 1.7%. The chain has TRBV7-2 and TRBJ2-7; TRBD2 aligns across 9 bases. The sample comprised naive CD8+ T cells from PBMCs. This receptor was taken from a man aged 18 to 35 in good health. Some clones in this sample may be carry-over from other donors' samples. CDR3 in DNA: TGTGCCAGCAGCTTACCTAGCGGGATTTACGAGCAGTACTTC. The encoded protein is CASSLPSGIYEQYF.